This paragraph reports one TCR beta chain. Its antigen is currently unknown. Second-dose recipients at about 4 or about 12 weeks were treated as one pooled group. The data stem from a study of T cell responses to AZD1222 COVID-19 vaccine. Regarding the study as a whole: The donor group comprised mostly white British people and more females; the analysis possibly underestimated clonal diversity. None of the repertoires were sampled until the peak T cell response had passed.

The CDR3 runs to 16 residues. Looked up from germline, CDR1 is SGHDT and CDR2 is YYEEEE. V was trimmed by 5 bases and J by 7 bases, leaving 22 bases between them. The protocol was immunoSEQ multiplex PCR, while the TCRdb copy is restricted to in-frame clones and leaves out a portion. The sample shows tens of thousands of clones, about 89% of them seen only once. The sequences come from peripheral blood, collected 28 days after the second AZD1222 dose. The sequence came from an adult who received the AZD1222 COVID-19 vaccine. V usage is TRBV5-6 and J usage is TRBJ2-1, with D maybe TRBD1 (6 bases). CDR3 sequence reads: CASSSTGLTDRNEQFF. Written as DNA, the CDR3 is TGTGCCAGCAGTTCTACTGGACTTACCGACAGGAATGAGCAGTTCTTC.